Sequencing of this T cell receptor beta chain was carried out in a study of CD4 T cells in relation to SARS-CoV-2 and coronaviruses. The overall study: A couple of subjects were Hispanic; patients were seven or eight males and 4 females. The HLA restriction of the shared crossreactive spike epitopes was mapped.

Study findings and constraints: Monoreactive clones expanded significantly more to SARS-CoV-2 than crossreactive clones did. Samples before the pandemic and after infection were not matched within any donor.

Remarks on this clone: Its antigen is unidentified.

Measured with immunoSEQ multiplex PCR; TCRdb has only the in-frame clones, and not every one. The profile shows 30,000 to 45,000 clones, around 89% of them singletons. This CDR3 has 14 amino acids. Trimming removed 8 bases from V and 6 bases from J, with 17 bases in between. Germline CDR1 and CDR2: SGHRS and YFSETQ. This TCR was sampled from an adult with COVID-19. This sequence joins TRBV5-1 and TRBJ2-2; D gene unclear. Input material: memory CD4+ T cells from PBMCs. In DNA form, the CDR3 reads TGCGCCAGTCTAACCGGGCCCCTCCCCGGGGAGCTGTTTTTT. Translated: CASLTGPLPGELFF.